Each of the 24 T cell receptor beta chains below was sequenced from the same sample in a study of blood T cell repertoires in COVID-19. Clones were sequenced by immunoSEQ multiplex PCR, and TCRdb holds only the in-frame ones, with some missing. The table includes 200,000 to 250,000 clones, around 90% detected once. Sample: peripheral blood. The receptors stem from a woman in her seventies with active or convalescent COVID-19.

The chain is built from TRBV5-1 and TRBJ1-4; D uncertain. The CDR3 contains 12 residues. Trimming left V 0 bases short and J 12 bases short, with 9 bases between. Germline CDR1 reads SGHRS; CDR2 reads YFSETQ. CDR3 loop: CASSLVSEELFF. The CDR3, as DNA: TGCGCCAGCAGCTTGGTAAGCGAGGAACTGTTTTTT.

The chain employs TRBV29-1 and TRBJ1-1; perhaps TRBD1 as D (5 bases). V dropped 4 bases and J dropped 7 bases, with 16 bases sitting between them. This CDR3 comprises 13 residues. The germline CDR1 and CDR2 sequences are SQVTM and ANQGSEA. CDR3: CSVVPGDTNEAFF. The CDR3 bases are TGCAGCGTTGTTCCGGGGGATACTAATGAAGCTTTCTTT.

The chain uses TRBV9 and TRBJ1-1; no reliable D call. Germline assignment: CDR1 SGDLS and CDR2 YYNGEE. V lost 0 bases to trimming and J lost 3 bases, with 12 bases between them. There are 15 residues in the CDR3. Here the CDR3 reads CASSVDGRWYTEAFF. The DNA of the CDR3 is TGTGCCAGCAGCGTAGATGGTAGATGGTACACTGAAGCTTTCTTT.

The chain employs TRBV19 and TRBJ1-1; D not certain. Trimming took 5 bases from V and 1 from J, leaving 8 bases between them. This CDR3 is built from 13 residues. The germline V gene encodes CDR1 LNHDA and CDR2 SQIVND (reference sequence). The CDR3 spells CASSPNTNTEAFF. DNA of the CDR3: TGTGCCAGTAGTCCCAACACGAACACTGAAGCTTTCTTT.

The chain carries TRBV5-6 and TRBJ1-3; D is ambiguous. The CDR3 contains 14 residues. Germline V gene sequence: CDR1 SGHDT, CDR2 YYEEEE. Trimming removed 0 bases from V and 7 bases from J, with 11 bases in between. This CDR3 is CASSLGRTRNTIYF. CDR3 nucleotide sequence: TGTGCCAGCAGCTTGGGGAGGACCCGGAACACCATATATTTT.

The chain carries TRBV3-1 (or the pseudogene TRBV3-2) and TRBJ2-1; 8 positions match TRBD1. Trimming cost V 2 bases and J 7 bases; bases outside gene matches: 1. Per the germline V gene, CDR1 is LGHDT and CDR2 is YNNKEL (reference sequence). The CDR3 consists of 13 residues. The CDR3 region has the DNA TGTGCCAGCAGCCAAAACAGGGGGAATGAGCAGTTCTTC. This translates into CASSQNRGNEQFF.

The rearrangement uses TRBV2 and TRBJ1-5; D is uncertain. The CDR3 extends over 13 amino acids. Trimming left V 5 bases short and J 3 bases short, with 8 bases between. From germline, CDR1 is SNHLY and CDR2 FYNNEI. CDR3 in amino acids: CASSRDYNQPQHF. For the CDR3, the DNA is TGTGCCAGCAGTCGGGATTACAATCAGCCCCAGCATTTT.

The J gene is TRBJ2-1, the V gene TRBV6-2 or TRBV6-3; a possible D gene is TRBD2 (5 bases). The CDR3 has 12 residues. Germline CDR1 reads MNHEY; CDR2 reads SVGEGT. Trimming removed 4 bases at V and 9 bases at J, with 10 bases between. The CDR3 bases are TGTGCCAGCAGTTGGGGAGTTCGTGAGCAGTTCTTC. This translates into CASSWGVREQFF.

The chain joins TRBV11-1 to TRBJ2-3, with D possibly TRBD1 on 7 matching bases. Germline V gene lookup returns CDR1 SGHAT and CDR2 FQDESV (reference sequence). The V and J ends lost 4 bases and 4 bases respectively, with 18 bases between them. This CDR3 is 16 amino acids long. The CDR3 region has the DNA TGTGCCAGCAGCTGGGGAGGACAGGAGGTTCCAGATACGCAGTATTTT. The encoded protein is CASSWGGQEVPDTQYF.

This clone was observed a handful of times. V gene TRBV3-1 (or the pseudogene TRBV3-2) combines with J gene TRBJ1-1; 7 nucleotides line up with TRBD1. Trimming removed 5 bases from V and 4 bases from J; junction bases left unmatched: 13. Germline CDR1 and CDR2: LGHDT and YNNKEL (reference sequence). CDR3 length: 16 residues. The CDR3 loop reads CASSSRQGGFGTEAFF. Written as DNA, the CDR3 is TGTGCCAGCAGCTCCAGACAGGGAGGTTTCGGCACTGAAGCTTTCTTT.

The chain employs TRBV9 and TRBJ1-1; 7 bases match TRBD1. Germline lookup yields CDR1 SGDLS and CDR2 YYNGEE. After removal of 1 base from V and 4 bases from J, the junction contained 4 bases not matched to a gene. CDR3 length: 14 amino acids. This CDR3 reads CASSVSQGSTEAFF. In DNA form, the CDR3 reads TGTGCCAGCAGCGTATCACAGGGGAGCACTGAAGCTTTCTTT.

A single count supports this clone. The chain recombines TRBV4-1 with TRBJ1-4; D gene ambiguous. The CDR3 length is 14 residues. Trimming removed 4 bases at V and 1 base at J, with 7 bases between. Looked up from germline, CDR1 is MGHRA and CDR2 is YSYEKL. CDR3 sequence: CASSPSRTNEKLFF. As DNA, the CDR3 is TGCGCCAGCAGCCCCTCCAGAACTAATGAAAAACTGTTTTTT.

This clone was counted only a few times. This chain uses TRBV11-2 with TRBJ1-1, with no clear D. Germline V gives CDR1 SGHAT, CDR2 FQNNGV. The V end lost 5 bases, the J end lost 1 base, and 14 bases lay between the germline ends. The CDR3 covers 15 residues. The CDR3: CASSPTALSNTEAFF. The CDR3 DNA follows: TGTGCCAGCAGCCCTACCGCTTTATCGAACACTGAAGCTTTCTTT.

The chain has TRBV2 and TRBJ1-1; 7 nucleotides match TRBD1. With V trimmed by 9 bases and J by 8 bases, 12 bases remained unmatched. The CDR3 has 13 amino acids. The germline V gene has CDR1 SNHLY and CDR2 FYNNEI. The CDR3 protein is CASKGQPALEAFF. CDR3 nucleotides: TGTGCCAGTAAGGGACAGCCGGCCCTAGAAGCTTTCTTT.

The chain carries TRBV9 and TRBJ2-2; D may be TRBD2 (7 bases). V lost 4 bases and J 2 bases, leaving 18 bases between the germline ends. Germline CDR1 SGDLS, CDR2 YYNGEE. The CDR3 covers 17 residues. The CDR3 nucleotides are TGTGCCAGCAGCCCGGGGGGCGCGGGGGCTAACACCGGGGAGCTGTTTTTT. This translates into CASSPGGAGANTGELFF.

The V gene is TRBV29-1, the J gene TRBJ1-2; 8 nucleotides align to TRBD1. Per the germline V gene, CDR1 is SQVTM and CDR2 is ANQGSEA. This CDR3 is built from 14 residues. V gave up 6 bases and J gave up 4 bases; unmatched junction bases: 10. CDR3 in amino acids: CSVRPRTGPYGYTF. CDR3 coding DNA: TGCAGCGTCCGACCCCGGACAGGGCCCTATGGCTACACCTTC.

The chain links TRBV7-2 to TRBJ2-2, with D unclear. The CDR3 is 14 amino acids. Trimming cost V 4 bases and J 4 bases, with 10 bases left between them. Germline assignment: CDR1 SGHTA and CDR2 FQGNSA. This chain's CDR3 is CASSSLSTTGELFF. The CDR3 DNA follows: TGTGCCAGCAGCTCCCTTTCTACCACCGGGGAGCTGTTTTTT.

The chain couples TRBV3-1 (or the pseudogene TRBV3-2) to TRBJ1-5, with unresolved D. The germline V gene encodes CDR1 LGHDT and CDR2 YNNKEL (reference sequence). The V gene lost 4 bases and the J gene lost 3 bases, with 13 bases spanning the gap. This CDR3 has 15 amino acids. The CDR3 protein is CASSPAWGDNQPQHF. CDR3 bases: TGTGCCAGCAGCCCGGCGTGGGGAGACAATCAGCCCCAGCATTTT.

The CDR3 coding sequence is TGTGCCAGCAGCGTAGGCGGAGGGGGGGCCGGTATAGCTGAGCAGTTCTTC. This codes for CASSVGGGGAGIAEQFF. The chain couples TRBV9 to TRBJ2-1, with D maybe TRBD2 (7 bases). CDR3 length: 17 residues. V gave up 0 bases and J gave up 9 bases, with 22 bases separating them. Germline V gene data show CDR1 as SGDLS and CDR2 as YYNGEE.

This chain joins TRBV11-2 and TRBJ1-2, with D possibly TRBD1 on 5 matching bases. Per the germline V gene, CDR1 is SGHAT and CDR2 is FQNNGV. The CDR3 runs to 15 residues. V dropped 1 base and J dropped 6 bases, with 15 bases sitting between them. The CDR3 protein is CASSLGAGGVDGYTF. Written as DNA, the CDR3 is TGTGCCAGCAGCTTAGGGGCGGGGGGAGTAGATGGCTACACCTTC. Full variable domain (rest looked up from reference TRBV11-2 and TRBJ1-2): EAGVAQSPRYKIIEKRQSVAFWCNPISGHATLYWYQQILGQGPKLLIQFQNNGVVDDSQLPKDRFSAERLKGVDSTLKIQPAKLEDSAVYLCASSLGAGGVDGYTFGSGTRLTVV.

The rearrangement joins TRBV5-1 to TRBJ1-3; D is uncertain. The CDR3 extends over 13 amino acids. With 3 bases removed from V and 9 bases from J, the gap between germline ends came to 13 bases. Germline V gene lookup returns CDR1 SGHRS and CDR2 YFSETQ. CDR3 residues: CASSSLLAGTIYF. The CDR3 DNA reads as TGCGCCAGCAGCTCCCTCCTAGCGGGCACCATATATTTT. Complete variable domain (other parts from reference TRBV5-1 and TRBJ1-3): KAGVTQTPRYLIKTRGQQVTLSCSPISGHRSVSWYQQTPGQGLQFLFEYFSETQRNKGNFPGRFSGRQFSNSRSEMNVSTLELGDSALYLCASSSLLAGTIYFGEGSWLTVV.

This clone has more than one count but fewer than ten. This sequence joins TRBV19 and TRBJ1-2; no definite D call. Germline V gene data show CDR1 as LNHDA and CDR2 as SQIVND (reference sequence). Trimming stripped 5 bases from V and 5 bases from J, with 21 bases between. The CDR3 is 16 residues long. CDR3 coding DNA: TGTGCCAGTAGTCCCCCGTGGGCAGGTGTGGTGTATGGCTACACCTTC. Encoded protein: CASSPPWAGVVYGYTF.

The gene calls are TRBV7-9 and TRBJ2-3, with TRBD1 identical over 7 bases. Germline values: CDR1 SEHNR, CDR2 FQNEAQ (reference sequence). The CDR3 has 16 amino acids. J lost 1 base, V lost 6 bases, and 10 bases had no gene match. CDR3 bases: TGTGCCAGCAGTTTGACCGGGACAGCAGGCACAGATACGCAGTATTTT. It translates to CASSLTGTAGTDTQYF.

This chain connects TRBV29-1 to TRBJ1-4; D is undetermined. The CDR3 is 13 residues long. The germline gives CDR1 SQVTM, CDR2 ANQGSEA. The V end was cut by 7 bases, the J end by 0 bases, with 9 bases between. CDR3: CSASIATNEKLFF. The CDR3 DNA follows: TGCAGCGCTAGCATAGCAACTAATGAAAAACTGTTTTTT.